This TCR beta chain originates from a study of blood T cell repertoires in COVID-19. In the authors' methods: How many nucleated cells were present was estimated from reference gene primer amplification. Libraries were prepared by immunoSEQ multiplex PCR; TCRdb keeps only in-frame clonotypes and omits some of them. That table supplies the V and J calls and clone size; D and trimming were determined from the DNA. The sample lists tens of thousands of clones; 65% to 90% were seen once. The CDR3 extends over 14 amino acids. Germline V gene lookup returns CDR1 SGDLS and CDR2 YYNGEE. The V and J ends lost 4 bases and 4 bases, in that order; junction bases with no gene match: 2.

The TCR comes from a woman of 80 years or more with active or convalescent COVID-19. J is TRBJ1-6 and V is TRBV9; 7 bases match TRBD1. Source material: peripheral blood. The DNA for the CDR3 is TGTGCCAGCAGCCCGGGACAGTATAATTCACCCCTCCACTTT. Translation gives CASSPGQYNSPLHF. The variable domain in full, with the rest retrieved from reference TRBV9 and TRBJ1-6, is DSGVTQTPKHLITATGQRVTLRCSPRSGDLSVYWYQQSLDQGLQFLIQYYNGEERAKGNILERFSAQQFPDLHSELNLSSLELGDSALYFCASSPGQYNSPLHFGNGTRLTVT.